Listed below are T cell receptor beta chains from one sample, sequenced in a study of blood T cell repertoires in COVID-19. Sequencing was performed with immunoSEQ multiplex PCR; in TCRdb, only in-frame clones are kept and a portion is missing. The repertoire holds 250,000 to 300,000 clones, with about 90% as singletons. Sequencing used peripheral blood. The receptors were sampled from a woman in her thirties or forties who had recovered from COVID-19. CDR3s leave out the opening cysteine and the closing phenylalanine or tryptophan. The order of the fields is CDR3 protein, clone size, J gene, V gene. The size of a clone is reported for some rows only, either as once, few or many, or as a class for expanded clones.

CDR3 protein: ATSDGVRDRSDTQY
clone size: -
J gene: TRBJ2-3
V gene: TRBV24-1

CDR3 protein: ASSPRGGGNQPQH
clone size: once
J gene: TRBJ1-5
V gene: TRBV3-1/TRBV3-2

CDR3 protein: ASSMVFDGLDYGYT
clone size: -
J gene: TRBJ1-2
V gene: TRBV19

CDR3 protein: ASSPADTAWGVGGNTEAF
clone size: -
J gene: TRBJ1-1
V gene: TRBV4-2

CDR3 protein: ASSPSTGTKNIQY
clone size: -
J gene: TRBJ2-4
V gene: TRBV7-9

CDR3 protein: ASTPHWGYYGYT
clone size: -
J gene: TRBJ1-2
V gene: TRBV2

CDR3 protein: ASSQDQGRFVEKLF
clone size: -
J gene: TRBJ1-4
V gene: TRBV4-2

CDR3 protein: ASSFPPAGGLDTQY
clone size: -
J gene: TRBJ2-3
V gene: TRBV27

CDR3 protein: ASSRGGGNEQF
clone size: -
J gene: TRBJ2-1
V gene: TRBV3-1/TRBV3-2

CDR3 protein: ASSPTGGLGEKLF
clone size: -
J gene: TRBJ1-4
V gene: TRBV6-5